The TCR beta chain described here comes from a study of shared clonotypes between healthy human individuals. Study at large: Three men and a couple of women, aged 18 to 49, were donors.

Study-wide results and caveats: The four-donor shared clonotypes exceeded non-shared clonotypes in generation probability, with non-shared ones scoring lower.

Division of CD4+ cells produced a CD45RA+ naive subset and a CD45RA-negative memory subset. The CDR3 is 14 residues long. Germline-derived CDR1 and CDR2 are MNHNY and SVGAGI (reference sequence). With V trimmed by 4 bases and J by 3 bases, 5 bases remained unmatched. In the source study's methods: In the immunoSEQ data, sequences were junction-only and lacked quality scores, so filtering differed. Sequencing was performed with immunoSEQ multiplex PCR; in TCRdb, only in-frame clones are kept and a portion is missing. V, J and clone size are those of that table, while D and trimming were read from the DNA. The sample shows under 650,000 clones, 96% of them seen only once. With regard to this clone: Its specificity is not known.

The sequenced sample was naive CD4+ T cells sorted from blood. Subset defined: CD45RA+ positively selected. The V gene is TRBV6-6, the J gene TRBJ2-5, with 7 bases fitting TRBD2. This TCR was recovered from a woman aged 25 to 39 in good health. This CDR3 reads CASSSRLAKETQYF. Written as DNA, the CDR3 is TGTGCCAGCAGTTCGCGACTAGCAAAAGAGACCCAGTACTTC.